A single T cell receptor (beta chain) is shown here with its context. This clone was observed a single time. The antigen this receptor binds is unknown. The sample holds no much larger clone one base away, and base qualities are not on file. This record comes from a study of shared clonotypes between healthy human individuals (dated by TCRdb to 2020 to 2022). Regarding the complete study: The cohort included a few men and two women between 18 and 49 years of age. For each donor, CD4 naive and CD4 memory were each given three plates, CD8 naive was given two plates, and CD8 memory was given one plate. Blood TCR repertoires of a handful of healthy adults were deeply sequenced to estimate repertoire size and the extent of clonotype sharing between individuals. Different laboratories and diverse techniques were used to prepare libraries and sequence TCR repertoires, to increase sequencing depth and limit assay-specific biases. Between about 0.94 and 8.9 billion PBMCs per donor were obtained by leukapheresis.

The donors were healthy, HIV-negative adults with no recently reported acute infections or vaccinations. All donors were Caucasian adults living in Nashville, Tennessee, USA. CD4+ T cells were enriched through magnetic negative selection, after which naive cells were positively selected on CD45RA and the remaining negative fraction served as the memory subset. After blood collection by leukapheresis, PBMCs were isolated using Ficoll-Histopaque density gradient centrifugation and then cryopreserved in the vapor phase of liquid nitrogen. Analytical flow cytometry was used to check the purity and quantity of every magnetically sorted T cell population. Genomic DNA was isolated from each sorted fraction and quantified by UV absorbance on a Nanodrop 2000c. TCR CDR3 regions were amplified from genomic DNA by multiplex PCR using the deep immunoSEQ assay. Extracted genomic DNA from each cell subset was distributed evenly across all wells of several immunoSEQ 96-well plates, and each plate was treated as a replicate. For sorted subsets, each replicate PCR was loaded with 200 ng genomic DNA, equivalent to 25,000 to 30,000 T cell genomes. Purified libraries were measured with a Qubit 3.0 fluorometer, size-checked on a Bioanalyzer 2100, and measured again with the KAPA Library Quantification kit. Every immunoSEQ 96-well plate was sequenced on a dedicated single-read 150-cycle Illumina NextSeq 550 flow cell. In the paper's pipeline: Because the immunoSEQ output included only junctional sequences and no quality scores, the filtering could not be the same as the filtering used for full-length reads. To assign V/J genes and CDR3, sequences were annotated against IMGT germline references using PyIR, a Python wrapper for IgBLAST v1.9. Reads were removed for weak V/J assignments (E-value above 1e-6), missing CDR3, stop codons, out-of-frame junctions, or ambiguous translated residues. V3J clonotypes were defined by identical inferred V gene, J gene, and CDR3 amino acid sequence. To compute the percentage overlap between repertoires, the number of shared unique clonotypes was divided by the size of the smaller repertoire. Repertoire richness was assessed with RTK rarefaction, the Chao1 estimator, and Recon v2.1 estimates of unobserved clonotypes. OLGA was used to compute generation probabilities for all TCRbeta clonotypes that the gDNA method yielded from a few donors. Entries here come from immuneACCESS through TCRdb and include only in-frame sequences with V and J called. Some clones fail to appear in such tables; in the studies checked, an unresolved V gene covers under half of the shortfall, and the cause of the remainder is unknown. Clone size and the V and J calls come from that table; the DNA yielded D and trimming. The sample data list about 1.5 million clones, and approximately 98% of these were observed just once. About 0.42% of the sample is in the top ten clones.

Relative to germline, V is missing 7 bases and J is missing 3 bases, with 7 bases of the junction outside any gene match. Via the germline V gene, CDR1 is ENHRY and CDR2 SYGVKD. The CDR3, cysteine through phenylalanine, is 15 amino acids long. Only CDR3 DNA is held: 45 bases, read in frame from base 1. General conclusions and limits of the study: Sampling was restricted to blood, and TCR repertoires in tissues likely differ from the TCR repertoires found in blood. Rarefaction of sorted-subset datasets indicated incomplete sequencing despite the large sequencing depth. When several donors were compared, the shared fraction of clonotypes was 5% to 6.5% for naive CD4, 3% to 4% for naive CD8, about 2.4% for memory CD4, and around 0.4% for memory CD8. Based on pairwise subsampling, the degree of clonotype sharing among donors was expected to be affected by sequencing depth. Estimated clonotype richness was generally larger for naive than for memory subsets. The small number of donors limited the genetic and exposure-history diversity represented. Compared with non-shared clonotypes, clonotypes shared by all four sorted-subset donors had higher generation probabilities.

Sequenced input: naive CD4+ T cells sorted from blood. Interpreted using the paper, the cell subset or site label stands for: CD45RA+ positively selected. The TCR comes from a man aged 30-40 years in good health. Recombination connected TRBV10-3 to TRBJ2-2; 8 of the junction bases match TRBD1. The sequenced DNA: TGTGCCATCAATTCCGGGACAGGAGACACCGGGGAGCTGTTTTTT. This gives the protein CAINSGTGDTGELFF.